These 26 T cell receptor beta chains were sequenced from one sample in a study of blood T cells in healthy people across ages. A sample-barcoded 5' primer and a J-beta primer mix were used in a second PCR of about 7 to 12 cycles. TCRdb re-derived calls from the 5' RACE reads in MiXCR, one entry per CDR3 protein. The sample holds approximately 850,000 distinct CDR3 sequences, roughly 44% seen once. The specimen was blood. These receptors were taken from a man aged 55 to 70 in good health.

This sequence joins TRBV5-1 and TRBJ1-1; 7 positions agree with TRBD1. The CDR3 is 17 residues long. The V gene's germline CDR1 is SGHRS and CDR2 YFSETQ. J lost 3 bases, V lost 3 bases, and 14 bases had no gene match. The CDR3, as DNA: TGCGCCAGCAGCTCCCGAGCAGGGGGAAAATTAGACACTGAAGCTTTCTTT. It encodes CASSSRAGGKLDTEAFF.

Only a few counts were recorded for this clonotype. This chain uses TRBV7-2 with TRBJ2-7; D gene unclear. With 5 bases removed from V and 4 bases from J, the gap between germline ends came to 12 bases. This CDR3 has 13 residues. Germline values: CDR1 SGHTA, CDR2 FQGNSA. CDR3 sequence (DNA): TGTGCCAGCAGCATTCAACCTCTTTACGAGCAGTACTTC. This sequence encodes CASSIQPLYEQYF.

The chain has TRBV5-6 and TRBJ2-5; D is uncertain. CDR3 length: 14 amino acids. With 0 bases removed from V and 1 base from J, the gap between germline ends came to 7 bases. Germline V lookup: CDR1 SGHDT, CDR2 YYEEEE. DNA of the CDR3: TGTGCCAGCAGCTTGGTTGTGGGCCAAGAGACCCAGTACTTC. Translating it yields CASSLVVGQETQYF.

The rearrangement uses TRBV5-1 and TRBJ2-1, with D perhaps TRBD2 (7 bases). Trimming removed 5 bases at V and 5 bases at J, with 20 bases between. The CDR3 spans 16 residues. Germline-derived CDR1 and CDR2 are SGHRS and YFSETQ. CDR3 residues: CASSSTGGGVDNEQFF. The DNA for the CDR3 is TGCGCCAGCAGTAGTACCGGAGGGGGGGTGGACAATGAGCAGTTCTTC.

The CDR3 region has the DNA TGCAGTGCTACACCTCACTGGATCACTGAAGCTTTCTTT. Protein sequence: CSATPHWITEAFF. V and J are TRBV20-1 and TRBJ1-1; D ambiguous. Trimming took off 4 bases at V and 4 bases at J, with 13 bases between the two ends. This CDR3 has 13 amino acids. Per germline, CDR1 DFQATT and CDR2 SNEGSKA (reference sequence).

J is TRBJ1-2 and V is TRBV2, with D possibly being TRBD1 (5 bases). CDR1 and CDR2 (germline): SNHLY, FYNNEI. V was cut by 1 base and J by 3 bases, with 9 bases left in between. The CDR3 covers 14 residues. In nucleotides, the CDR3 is TGTGCCAGCAGTGAAGTGGGCAGGGACTATGGCTACACCTTC. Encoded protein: CASSEVGRDYGYTF. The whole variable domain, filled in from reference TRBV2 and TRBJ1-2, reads EPEVTQTPSHQVTQMGQEVILRCVPISNHLYFYWYRQILGQKVEFLVSFYNNEISEKSEIFDDQFSVERPDGSNFTLKIRSTKLEDSAMYFCASSEVGRDYGYTFGSGTRLTVV.

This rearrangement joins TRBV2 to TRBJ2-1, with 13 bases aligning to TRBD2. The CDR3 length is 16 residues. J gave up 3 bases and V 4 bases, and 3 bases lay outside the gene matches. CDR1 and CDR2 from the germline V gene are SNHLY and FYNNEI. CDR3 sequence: CASSGLAGGFYNEQFF. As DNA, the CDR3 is TGTGCCAGCAGTGGACTAGCGGGGGGCTTCTACAATGAGCAGTTCTTC.

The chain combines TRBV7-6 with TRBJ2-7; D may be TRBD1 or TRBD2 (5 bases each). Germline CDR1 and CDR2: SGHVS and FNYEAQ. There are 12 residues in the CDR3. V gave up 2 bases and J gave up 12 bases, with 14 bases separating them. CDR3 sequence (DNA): TGTGCCAGCAGCTTATTCAAAGGGACCCGGTACTTC. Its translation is CASSLFKGTRYF.

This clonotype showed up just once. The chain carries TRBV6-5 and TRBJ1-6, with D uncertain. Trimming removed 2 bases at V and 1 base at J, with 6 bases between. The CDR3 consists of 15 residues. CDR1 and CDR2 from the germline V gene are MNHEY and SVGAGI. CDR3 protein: CASSYEGSYNSPLHF. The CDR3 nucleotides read TGTGCCAGCAGTTACGAGGGTTCCTATAATTCACCCCTCCACTTT.

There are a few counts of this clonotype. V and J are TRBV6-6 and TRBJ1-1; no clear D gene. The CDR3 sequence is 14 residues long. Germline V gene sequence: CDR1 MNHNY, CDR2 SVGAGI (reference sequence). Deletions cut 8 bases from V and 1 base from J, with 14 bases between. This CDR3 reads CASDLAATNTEAFF. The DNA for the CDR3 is TGTGCCAGCGACCTCGCAGCTACGAACACTGAAGCTTTCTTT.

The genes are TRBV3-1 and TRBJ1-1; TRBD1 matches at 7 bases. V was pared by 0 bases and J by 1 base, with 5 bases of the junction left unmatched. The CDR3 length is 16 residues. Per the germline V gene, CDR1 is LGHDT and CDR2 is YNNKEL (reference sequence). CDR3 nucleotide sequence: TGTGCCAGCAGCCAAGAGTTTGGGACAGCGAACACTGAAGCTTTCTTT. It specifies CASSQEFGTANTEAFF.

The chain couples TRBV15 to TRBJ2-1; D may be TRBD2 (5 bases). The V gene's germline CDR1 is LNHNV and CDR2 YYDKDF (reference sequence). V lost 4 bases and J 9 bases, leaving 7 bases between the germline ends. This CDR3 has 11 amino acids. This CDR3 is CATSNGIEQFF. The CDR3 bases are TGTGCCACCAGCAACGGGATTGAGCAGTTCTTC.

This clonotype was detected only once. CDR3 in amino acids: CASSQQLPGQGTGELFF. The CDR3 DNA sequence: TGTGCCAGCAGCCAGCAACTTCCGGGACAGGGGACCGGGGAGCTGTTTTTT. This chain connects TRBV4-2 to TRBJ2-2, with 10 bases aligning to TRBD1. The V gene end was trimmed by 3 bases and the J gene end by 5 bases; junction bases not matched to a gene: 9. The V gene's germline CDR1 is LGHNA and CDR2 YNFKEQ. CDR3 length equals 17 residues.

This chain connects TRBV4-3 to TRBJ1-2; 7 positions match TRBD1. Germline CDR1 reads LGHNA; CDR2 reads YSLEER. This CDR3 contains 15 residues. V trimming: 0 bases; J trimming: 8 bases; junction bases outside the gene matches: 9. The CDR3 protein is CASSQDRQGSRGYTF. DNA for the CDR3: TGCGCCAGCAGCCAAGATAGACAGGGATCGAGGGGCTACACCTTC.

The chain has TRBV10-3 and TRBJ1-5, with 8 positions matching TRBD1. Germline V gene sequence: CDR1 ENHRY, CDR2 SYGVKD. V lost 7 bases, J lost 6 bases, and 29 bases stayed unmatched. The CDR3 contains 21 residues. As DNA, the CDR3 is TGTGCCATCACATCCCTCCGAAGTGGGGGTCTCCGACAGGGGATGTTTCAGCCCCAGCATTTT. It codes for CAITSLRSGGLRQGMFQPQHF.

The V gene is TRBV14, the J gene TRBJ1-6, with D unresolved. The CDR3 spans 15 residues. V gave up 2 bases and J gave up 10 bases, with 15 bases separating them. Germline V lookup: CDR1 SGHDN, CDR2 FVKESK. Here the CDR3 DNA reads TGTGCCAGCAGCCAAATCGTAGGGTCCGAGTCACCCCTCCACTTT. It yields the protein CASSQIVGSESPLHF.

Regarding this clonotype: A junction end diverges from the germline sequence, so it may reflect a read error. The CDR3 is CASSLYQRSSGANVLTF. CDR3 sequence (DNA): TGTGCCAGCAGTTTATACCAGCGGAGCTCTGGGGCTAACGTCCTGACTTTC. The V call is TRBV27, the J call TRBJ2-6; D is perhaps TRBD1 or TRBD2 (5 bases each). Germline assignment: CDR1 MNHEY and CDR2 SMNVEV (reference sequence). The CDR3 extends over 17 amino acids.

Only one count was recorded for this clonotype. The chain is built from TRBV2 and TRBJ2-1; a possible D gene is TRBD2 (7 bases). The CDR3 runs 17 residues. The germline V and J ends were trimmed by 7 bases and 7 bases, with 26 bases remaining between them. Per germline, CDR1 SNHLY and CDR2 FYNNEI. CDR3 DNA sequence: TGTGCCAGCACCGAGGGGGTAGGACTAGTTCTGCGTAATGAGCAGTTCTTC. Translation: CASTEGVGLVLRNEQFF.

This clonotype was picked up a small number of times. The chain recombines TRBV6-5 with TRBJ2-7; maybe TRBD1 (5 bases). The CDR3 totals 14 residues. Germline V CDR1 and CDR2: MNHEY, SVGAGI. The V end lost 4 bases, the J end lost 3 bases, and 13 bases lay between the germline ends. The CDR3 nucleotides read TGTGCCAGCAGTTTCCGGACAACGGACTACGAGCAGTACTTC. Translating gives CASSFRTTDYEQYF.

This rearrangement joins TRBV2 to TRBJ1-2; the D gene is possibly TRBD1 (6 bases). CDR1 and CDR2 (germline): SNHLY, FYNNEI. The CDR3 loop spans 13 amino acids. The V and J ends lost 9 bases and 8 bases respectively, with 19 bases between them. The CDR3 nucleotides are TGTGCCAGAAATGCCCAGGGGTCGAGCGGCTACACCTTC. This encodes CARNAQGSSGYTF.

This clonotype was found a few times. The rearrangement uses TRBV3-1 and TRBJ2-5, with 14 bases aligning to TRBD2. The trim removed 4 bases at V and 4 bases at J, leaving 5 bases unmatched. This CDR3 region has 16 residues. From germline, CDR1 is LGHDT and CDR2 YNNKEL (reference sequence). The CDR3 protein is CASSLTGLAGAETQYF. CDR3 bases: TGTGCCAGCAGCCTAACGGGACTAGCGGGGGCAGAGACCCAGTACTTC.

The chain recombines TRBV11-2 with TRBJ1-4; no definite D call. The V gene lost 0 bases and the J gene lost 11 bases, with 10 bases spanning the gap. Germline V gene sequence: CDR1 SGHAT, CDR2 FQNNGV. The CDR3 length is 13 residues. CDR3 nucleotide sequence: TGTGCCAGCAGCTTAGATCGGGAAGGTAAACTGTTTTTT. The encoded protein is CASSLDREGKLFF.

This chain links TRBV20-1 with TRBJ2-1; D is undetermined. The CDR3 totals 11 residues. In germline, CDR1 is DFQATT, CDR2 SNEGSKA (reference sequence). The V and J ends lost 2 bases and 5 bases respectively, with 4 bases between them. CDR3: CSARRHNEQFF. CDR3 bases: TGCAGTGCTAGACGGCACAATGAGCAGTTCTTC.

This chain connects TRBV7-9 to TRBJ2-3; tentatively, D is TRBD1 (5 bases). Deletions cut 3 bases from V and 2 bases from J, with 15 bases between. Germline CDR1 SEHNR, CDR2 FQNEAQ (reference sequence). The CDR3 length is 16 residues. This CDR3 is CASSFYTNRNTDTQYF. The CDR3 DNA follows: TGTGCCAGCAGCTTCTATACGAACAGGAACACAGATACGCAGTATTTT.

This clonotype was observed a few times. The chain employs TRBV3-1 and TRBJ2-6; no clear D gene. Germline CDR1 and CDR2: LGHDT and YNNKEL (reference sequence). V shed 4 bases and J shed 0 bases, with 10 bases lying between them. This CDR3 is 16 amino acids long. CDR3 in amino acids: CASSPSGASGANVLTF. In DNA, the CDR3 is TGTGCCAGCAGCCCCTCAGGAGCCTCTGGGGCCAACGTCCTGACTTTC.

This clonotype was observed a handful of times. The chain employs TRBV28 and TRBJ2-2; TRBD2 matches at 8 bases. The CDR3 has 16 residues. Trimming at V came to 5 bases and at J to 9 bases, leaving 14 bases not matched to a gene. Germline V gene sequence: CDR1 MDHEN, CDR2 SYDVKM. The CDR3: CASSLPTGTSPRELFF. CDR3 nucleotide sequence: TGTGCCAGCAGTCTCCCGACCGGGACTAGTCCCAGGGAGCTGTTTTTT.